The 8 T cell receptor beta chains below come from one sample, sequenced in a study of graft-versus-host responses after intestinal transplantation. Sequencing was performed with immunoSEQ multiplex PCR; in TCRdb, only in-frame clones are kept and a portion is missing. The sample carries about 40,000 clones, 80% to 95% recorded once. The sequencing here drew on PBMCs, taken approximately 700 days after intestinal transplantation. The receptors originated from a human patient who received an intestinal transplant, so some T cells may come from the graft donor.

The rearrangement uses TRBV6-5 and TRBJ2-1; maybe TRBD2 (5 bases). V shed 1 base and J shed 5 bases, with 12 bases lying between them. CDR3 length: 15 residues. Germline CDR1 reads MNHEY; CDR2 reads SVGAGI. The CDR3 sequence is CASSYWATTNNEQFF. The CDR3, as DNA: TGTGCCAGCAGTTACTGGGCAACGACTAACAATGAGCAGTTCTTC.

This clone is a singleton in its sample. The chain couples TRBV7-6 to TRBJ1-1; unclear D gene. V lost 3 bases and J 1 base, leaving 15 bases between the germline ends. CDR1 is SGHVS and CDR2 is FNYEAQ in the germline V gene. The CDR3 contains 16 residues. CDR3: CASSLYDIWGNTEAFF. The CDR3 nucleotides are TGTGCCAGCAGCTTGTACGATATTTGGGGGAACACTGAAGCTTTCTTT.

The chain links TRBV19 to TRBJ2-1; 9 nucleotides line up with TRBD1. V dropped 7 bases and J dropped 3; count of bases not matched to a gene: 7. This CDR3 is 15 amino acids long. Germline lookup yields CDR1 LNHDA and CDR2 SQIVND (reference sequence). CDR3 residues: CASNRDRAGYNEQFF. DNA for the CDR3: TGTGCCAGTAACCGGGACAGGGCGGGCTACAATGAGCAGTTCTTC. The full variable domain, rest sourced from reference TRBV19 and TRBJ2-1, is DGGITQSPKYLFRKEGQNVTLSCEQNLNHDAMYWYRQDPGQGLRLIYYSQIVNDFQKGDIAEGYSVSREKKESFPLTVTSAQKNPTAFYLCASNRDRAGYNEQFFGPGTRLTVL.

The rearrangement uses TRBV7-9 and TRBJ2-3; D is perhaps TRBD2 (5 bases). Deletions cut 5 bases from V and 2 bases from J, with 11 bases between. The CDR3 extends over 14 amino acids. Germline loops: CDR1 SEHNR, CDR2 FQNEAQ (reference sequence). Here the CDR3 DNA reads TGTGCCAGCAGCCCCGGACTTAACACAGATACGCAGTATTTT. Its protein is CASSPGLNTDTQYF.

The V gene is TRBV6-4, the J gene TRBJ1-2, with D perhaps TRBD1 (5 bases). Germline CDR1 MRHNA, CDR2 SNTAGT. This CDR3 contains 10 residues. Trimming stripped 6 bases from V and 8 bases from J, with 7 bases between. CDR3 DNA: TGTGCCAGCAGGGGGGGAGGCTACACCTTC. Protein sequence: CASRGGGYTF.

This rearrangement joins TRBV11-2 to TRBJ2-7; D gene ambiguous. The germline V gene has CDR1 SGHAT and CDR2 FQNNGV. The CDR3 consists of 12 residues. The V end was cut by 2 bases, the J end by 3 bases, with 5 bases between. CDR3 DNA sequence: TGTGCCAGCAGCTTAAACAGCTACGAGCAGTACTTC. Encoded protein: CASSLNSYEQYF.

The DNA of the CDR3 is TGCGCCAGCAGCCCCTCTTCGGGGGCGGACGAGCAGTACTTC. This codes for CASSPSSGADEQYF. J is TRBJ2-7 and V is TRBV5-1, with D perhaps assigned TRBD1 or TRBD2 (6 bases each). The CDR3 spans 14 residues. Germline CDR1 and CDR2: SGHRS and YFSETQ. Trimming took off 4 bases at V and 5 bases at J, with 16 bases between the two ends.

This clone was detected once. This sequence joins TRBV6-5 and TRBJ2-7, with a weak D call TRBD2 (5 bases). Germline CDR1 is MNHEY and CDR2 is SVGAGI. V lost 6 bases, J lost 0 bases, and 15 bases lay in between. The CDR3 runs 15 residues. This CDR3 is CASSLDFTSSYEQYF. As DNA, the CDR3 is TGTGCCAGCAGCCTGGACTTTACCAGCTCCTACGAGCAGTACTTC.